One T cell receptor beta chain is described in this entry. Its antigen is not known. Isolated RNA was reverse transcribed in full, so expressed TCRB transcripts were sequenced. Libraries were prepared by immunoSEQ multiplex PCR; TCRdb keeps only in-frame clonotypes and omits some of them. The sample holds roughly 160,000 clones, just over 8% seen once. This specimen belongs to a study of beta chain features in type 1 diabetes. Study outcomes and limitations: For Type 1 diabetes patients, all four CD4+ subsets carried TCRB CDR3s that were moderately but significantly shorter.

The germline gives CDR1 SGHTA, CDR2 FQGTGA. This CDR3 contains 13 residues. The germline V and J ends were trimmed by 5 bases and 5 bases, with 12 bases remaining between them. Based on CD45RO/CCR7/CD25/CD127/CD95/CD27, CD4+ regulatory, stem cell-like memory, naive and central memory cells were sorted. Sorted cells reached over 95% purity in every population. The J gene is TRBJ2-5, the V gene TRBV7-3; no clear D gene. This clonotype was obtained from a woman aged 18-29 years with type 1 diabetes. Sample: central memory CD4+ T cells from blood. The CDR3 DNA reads TGTGCCAGCAGCCCATCCCCTCAGGAGACCCAGTACTTC. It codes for CASSPSPQETQYF.